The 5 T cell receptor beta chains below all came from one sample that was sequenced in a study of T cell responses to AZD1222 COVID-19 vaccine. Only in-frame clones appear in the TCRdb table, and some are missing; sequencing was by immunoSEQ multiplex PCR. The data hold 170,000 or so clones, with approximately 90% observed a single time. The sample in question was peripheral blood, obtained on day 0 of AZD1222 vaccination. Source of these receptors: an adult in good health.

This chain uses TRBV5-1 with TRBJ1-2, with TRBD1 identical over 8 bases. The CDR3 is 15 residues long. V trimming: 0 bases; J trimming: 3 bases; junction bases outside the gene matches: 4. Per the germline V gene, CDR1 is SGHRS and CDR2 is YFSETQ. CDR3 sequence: CASSLGTGSDYGYTF. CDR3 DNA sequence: TGCGCCAGCAGCTTGGGGACAGGGAGTGACTATGGCTACACCTTC.

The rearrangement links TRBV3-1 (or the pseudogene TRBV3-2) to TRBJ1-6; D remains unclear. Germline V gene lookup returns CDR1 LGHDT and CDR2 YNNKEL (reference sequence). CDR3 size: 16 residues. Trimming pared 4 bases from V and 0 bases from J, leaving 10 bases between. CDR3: CASSRARSSYNSPLHF. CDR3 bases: TGTGCCAGCAGCCGTGCCAGGAGCTCCTATAATTCACCCCTCCACTTT.

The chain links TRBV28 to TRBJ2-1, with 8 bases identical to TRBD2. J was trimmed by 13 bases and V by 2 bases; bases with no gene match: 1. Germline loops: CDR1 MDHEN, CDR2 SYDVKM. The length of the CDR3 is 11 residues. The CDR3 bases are TGTGCCAGCAGTTTAGGACTAGCACAGTTCTTC. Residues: CASSLGLAQFF.

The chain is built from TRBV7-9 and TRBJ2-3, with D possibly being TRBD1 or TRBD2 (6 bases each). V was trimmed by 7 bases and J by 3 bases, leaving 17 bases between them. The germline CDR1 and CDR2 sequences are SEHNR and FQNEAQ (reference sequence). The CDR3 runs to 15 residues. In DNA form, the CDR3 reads TGTGCCAGCACCAAAGAGGGGGGCCAAACAGATACGCAGTATTTT. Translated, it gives CASTKEGGQTDTQYF.

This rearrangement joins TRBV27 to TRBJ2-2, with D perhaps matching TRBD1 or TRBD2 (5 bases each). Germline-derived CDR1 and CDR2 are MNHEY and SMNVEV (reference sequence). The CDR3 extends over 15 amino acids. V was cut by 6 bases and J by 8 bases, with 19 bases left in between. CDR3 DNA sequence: TGTGCCAGCAGCAAGAAACCGGGACCGTCGGGGGAGCTGTTTTTT. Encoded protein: CASSKKPGPSGELFF.